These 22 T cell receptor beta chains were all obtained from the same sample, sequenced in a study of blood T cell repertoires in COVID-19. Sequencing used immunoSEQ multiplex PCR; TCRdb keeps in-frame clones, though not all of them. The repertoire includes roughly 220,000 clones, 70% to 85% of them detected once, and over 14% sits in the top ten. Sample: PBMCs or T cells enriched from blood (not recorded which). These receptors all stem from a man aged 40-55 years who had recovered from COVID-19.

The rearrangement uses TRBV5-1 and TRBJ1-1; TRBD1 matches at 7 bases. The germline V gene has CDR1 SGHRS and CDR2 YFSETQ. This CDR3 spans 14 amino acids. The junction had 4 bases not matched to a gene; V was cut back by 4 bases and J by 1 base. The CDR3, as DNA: TGCGCCAGCAGCGGGGGGACAGCGAACACTGAAGCTTTCTTT. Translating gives CASSGGTANTEAFF.

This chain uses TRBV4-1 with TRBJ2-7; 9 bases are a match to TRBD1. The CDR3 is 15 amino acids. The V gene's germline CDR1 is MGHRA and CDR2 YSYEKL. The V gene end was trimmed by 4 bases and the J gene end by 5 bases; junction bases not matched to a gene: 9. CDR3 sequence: CASSPGRDRDHEQYF. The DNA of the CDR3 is TGCGCCAGCAGCCCAGGTCGGGACAGGGACCACGAGCAGTACTTC.

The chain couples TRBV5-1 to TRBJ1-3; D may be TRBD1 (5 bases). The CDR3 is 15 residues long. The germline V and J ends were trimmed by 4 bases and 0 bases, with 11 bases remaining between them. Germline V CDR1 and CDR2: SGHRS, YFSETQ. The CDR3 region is CASSGGDGSGNTIYF. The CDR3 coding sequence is TGCGCCAGCAGCGGAGGGGACGGCTCTGGAAACACCATATATTTT.

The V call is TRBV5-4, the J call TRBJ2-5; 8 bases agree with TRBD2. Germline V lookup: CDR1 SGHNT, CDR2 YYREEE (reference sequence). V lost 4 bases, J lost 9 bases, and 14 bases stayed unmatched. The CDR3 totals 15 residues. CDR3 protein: CASSTGGLAGGAQYF. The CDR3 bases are TGTGCCAGCAGCACAGGAGGACTAGCCGGTGGGGCCCAGTACTTC.

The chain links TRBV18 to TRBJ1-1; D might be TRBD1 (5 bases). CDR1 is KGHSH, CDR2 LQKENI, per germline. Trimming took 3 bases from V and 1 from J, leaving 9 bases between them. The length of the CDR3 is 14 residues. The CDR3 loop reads CASSPGLRNTEAFF. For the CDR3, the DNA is TGTGCCAGCTCACCGGGACTCAGGAACACTGAAGCTTTCTTT.

The CDR3 coding sequence is TGTGCCAGCAGTCAACCGGGGACAGGGGGGTTCTTC. Translated: CASSQPGTGGFF. V and J are TRBV6-5 and TRBJ2-1; 11 bases are a match to TRBD1. This CDR3 is built from 12 residues. Unmatched junction bases numbered 6, after V lost 5 bases and J lost 15 bases. Germline values: CDR1 MNHEY, CDR2 SVGAGI.

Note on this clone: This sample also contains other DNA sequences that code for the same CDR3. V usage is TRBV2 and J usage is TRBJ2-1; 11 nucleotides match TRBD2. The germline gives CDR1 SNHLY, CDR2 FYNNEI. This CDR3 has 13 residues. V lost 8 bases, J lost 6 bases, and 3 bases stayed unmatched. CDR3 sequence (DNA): TGTGCCAGCGGGACTAGCGGTATCAATGAGCAGTTCTTC. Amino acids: CASGTSGINEQFF.

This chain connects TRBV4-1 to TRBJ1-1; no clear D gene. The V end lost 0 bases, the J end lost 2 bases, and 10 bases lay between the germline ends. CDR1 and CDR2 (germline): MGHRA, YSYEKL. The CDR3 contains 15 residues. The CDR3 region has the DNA TGCGCCAGCAGCCAAGATCGGCGGGGAAACACTGAAGCTTTCTTT. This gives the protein CASSQDRRGNTEAFF.

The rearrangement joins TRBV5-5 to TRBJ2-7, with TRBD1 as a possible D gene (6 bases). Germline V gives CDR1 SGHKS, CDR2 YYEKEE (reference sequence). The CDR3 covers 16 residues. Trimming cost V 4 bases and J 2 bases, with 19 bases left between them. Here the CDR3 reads CASSRKGDTETYEQYF. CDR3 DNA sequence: TGTGCCAGCAGCAGGAAAGGGGACACCGAAACCTACGAGCAGTACTTC.

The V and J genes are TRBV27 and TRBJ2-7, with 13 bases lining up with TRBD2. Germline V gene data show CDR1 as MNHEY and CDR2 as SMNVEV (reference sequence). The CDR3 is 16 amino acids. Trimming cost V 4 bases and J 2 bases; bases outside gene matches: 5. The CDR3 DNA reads TGTGCCAGCAGTTCCCCGGGACTAGCGGGGACCTACGAGCAGTACTTC. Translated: CASSSPGLAGTYEQYF.

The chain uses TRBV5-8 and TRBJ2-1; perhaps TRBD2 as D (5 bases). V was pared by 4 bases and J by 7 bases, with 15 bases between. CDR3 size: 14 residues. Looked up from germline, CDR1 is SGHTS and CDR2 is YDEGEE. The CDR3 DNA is TGTGCCAGCAGCCGCTTGAGGGCGGGTAATGAGCAGTTCTTC. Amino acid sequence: CASSRLRAGNEQFF.

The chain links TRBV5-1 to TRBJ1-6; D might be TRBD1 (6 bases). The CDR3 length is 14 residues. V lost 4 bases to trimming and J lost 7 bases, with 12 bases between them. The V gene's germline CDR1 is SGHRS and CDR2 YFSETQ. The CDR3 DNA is TGCGCCAGCAGCAGTTCAGGGGACAATTCACCCCTCCACTTT. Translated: CASSSSGDNSPLHF.

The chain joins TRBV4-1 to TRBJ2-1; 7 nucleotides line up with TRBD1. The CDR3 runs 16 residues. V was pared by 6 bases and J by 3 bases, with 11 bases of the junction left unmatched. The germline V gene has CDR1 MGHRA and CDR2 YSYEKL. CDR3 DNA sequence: TGCGCCAGCAGTCAGAACCCGGGACAGCACTACAATGAGCAGTTCTTC. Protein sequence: CASSQNPGQHYNEQFF.

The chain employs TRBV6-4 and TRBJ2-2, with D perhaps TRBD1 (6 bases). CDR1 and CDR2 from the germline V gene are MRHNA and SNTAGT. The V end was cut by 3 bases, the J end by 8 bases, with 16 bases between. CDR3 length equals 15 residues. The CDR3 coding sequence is TGTGCCAGCAGTGAAACGGACAGTGGCGGGGGGGAGCTGTTTTTT. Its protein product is CASSETDSGGGELFF.

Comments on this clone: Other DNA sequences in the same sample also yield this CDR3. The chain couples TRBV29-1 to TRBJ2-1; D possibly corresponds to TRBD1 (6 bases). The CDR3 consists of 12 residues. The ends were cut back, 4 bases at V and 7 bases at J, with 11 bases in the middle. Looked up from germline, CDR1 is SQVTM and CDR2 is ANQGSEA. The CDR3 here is CSVGGQGNEQFF. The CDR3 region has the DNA TGCAGCGTTGGGGGACAAGGAAATGAGCAGTTCTTC.

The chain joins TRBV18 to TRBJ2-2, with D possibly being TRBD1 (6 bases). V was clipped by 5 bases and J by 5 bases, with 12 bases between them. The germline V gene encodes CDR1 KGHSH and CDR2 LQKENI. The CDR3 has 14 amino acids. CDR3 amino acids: CASSEQGGTGELFF. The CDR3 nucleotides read TGTGCCAGCTCAGAACAGGGTGGAACCGGGGAGCTGTTTTTT.

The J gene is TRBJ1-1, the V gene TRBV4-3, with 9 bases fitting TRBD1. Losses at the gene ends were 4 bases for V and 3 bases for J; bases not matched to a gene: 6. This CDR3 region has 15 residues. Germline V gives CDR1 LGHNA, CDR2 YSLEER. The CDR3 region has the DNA TGCGCCAGCAGCCCATACAGGGGGCTCGACACTGAAGCTTTCTTT. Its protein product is CASSPYRGLDTEAFF.

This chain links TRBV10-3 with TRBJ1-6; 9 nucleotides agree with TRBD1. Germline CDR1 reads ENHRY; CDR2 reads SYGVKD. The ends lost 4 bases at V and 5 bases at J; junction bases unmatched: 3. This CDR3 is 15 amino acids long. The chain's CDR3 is CAISVTGGDNSPLHF. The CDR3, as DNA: TGTGCCATCAGTGTGACAGGGGGAGATAATTCACCCCTCCACTTT.

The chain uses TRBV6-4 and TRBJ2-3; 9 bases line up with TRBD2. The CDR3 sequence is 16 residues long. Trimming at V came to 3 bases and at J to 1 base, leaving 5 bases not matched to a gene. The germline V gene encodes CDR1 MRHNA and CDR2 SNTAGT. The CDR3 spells CASSEFRTSGTDTQYF. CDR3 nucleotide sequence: TGTGCCAGCAGTGAGTTTAGGACTAGCGGCACAGATACGCAGTATTTT.

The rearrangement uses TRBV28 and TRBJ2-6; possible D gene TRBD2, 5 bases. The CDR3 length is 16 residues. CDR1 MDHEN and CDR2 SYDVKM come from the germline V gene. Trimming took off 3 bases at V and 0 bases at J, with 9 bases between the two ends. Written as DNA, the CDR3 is TGTGCCAGCAGTTTCCGGGGAGTCTCTGGGGCCAACGTCCTGACTTTC. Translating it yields CASSFRGVSGANVLTF.

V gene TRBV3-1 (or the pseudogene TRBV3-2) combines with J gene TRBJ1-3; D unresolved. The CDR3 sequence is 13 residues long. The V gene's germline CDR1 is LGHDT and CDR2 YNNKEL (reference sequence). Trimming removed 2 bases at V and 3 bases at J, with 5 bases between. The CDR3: CASSQSLGNTIYF. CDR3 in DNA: TGTGCCAGCAGCCAAAGCCTTGGAAACACCATATATTTT.

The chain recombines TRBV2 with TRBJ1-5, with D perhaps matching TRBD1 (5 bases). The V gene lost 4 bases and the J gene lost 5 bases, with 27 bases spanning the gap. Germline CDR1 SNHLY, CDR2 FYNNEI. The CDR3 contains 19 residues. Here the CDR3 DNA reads TGTGCCAGCAGTGGAGTGTGGGGCAGGGAAGGAGCGGGGGATCAGCCCCAGCATTTT. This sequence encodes CASSGVWGREGAGDQPQHF.